This T cell receptor (beta chain) was recorded in a study of identical twins. Study-level results: Fewer insertions were carried by abundant cord blood beta clonotypes, but none was seen in memory repertoires. Beta out-of-frame twin sharing showed a weaker excess.

Template switching added a universal primer site, and cDNA bore unique molecular identifiers. One entry per CDR3 protein results from TCRdb running MiXCR on the 5' RACE reads. This sample has a few hundred thousand distinct CDR3 sequences; roughly 15% occur once, and the top ten carry more than 0.4%. As concerns this clonotype: No antigen is known for it.

The length of the CDR3 is 14 residues. Looked up from germline, CDR1 is SGHRS and CDR2 is YFSETQ. Deletions cut 0 bases from V and 4 bases from J, with 7 bases between. These data are also associated with another study on yellow fever vaccine responses in identical twins.

The sequenced sample consisted of CD4+ T cells sorted from blood. The TCR comes from a woman between 18 and 29 years old in good health. The gene calls are TRBV5-1 and TRBJ1-4; D gene uncertain. As DNA, the CDR3 is TGCGCCAGCAGCTTGGCGGGCGGTAATGAAAAACTGTTTTTT. Its translation is CASSLAGGNEKLFF.